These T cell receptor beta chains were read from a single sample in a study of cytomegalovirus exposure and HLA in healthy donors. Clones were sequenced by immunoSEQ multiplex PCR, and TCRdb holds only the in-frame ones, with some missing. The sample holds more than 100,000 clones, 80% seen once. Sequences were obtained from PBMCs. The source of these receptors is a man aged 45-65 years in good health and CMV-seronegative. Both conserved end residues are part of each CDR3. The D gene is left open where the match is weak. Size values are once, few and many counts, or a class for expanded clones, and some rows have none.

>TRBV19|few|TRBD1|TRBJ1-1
CASSVDREWAEAFF
TGTGCCAGTAGTGTCGACAGGGAATGGGCTGAAGCTTTCTTT
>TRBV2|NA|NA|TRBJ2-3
CASSEVGSLTDTQYF
TGTGCCAGCAGTGAAGTCGGGTCCCTCACAGATACGCAGTATTTT
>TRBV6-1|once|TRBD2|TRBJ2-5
CASSEVRGSGAQETQYF
TGTGCCAGCAGTGAAGTTCGGGGTAGCGGGGCACAAGAGACCCAGTACTTC
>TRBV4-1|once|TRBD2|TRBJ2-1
CASSQDPPAGGLDEQFF
TGCGCCAGCAGCCAAGATCCCCCAGCGGGGGGCCTGGATGAGCAGTTCTTC
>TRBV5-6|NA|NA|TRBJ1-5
CASSLEGEVNQPQHF
TGTGCCAGCAGCTTGGAGGGAGAAGTGAATCAGCCCCAGCATTTT
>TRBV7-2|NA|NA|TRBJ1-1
CASSLDLTYGEAFF
TGTGCCAGCAGCTTAGATCTTACGTACGGTGAAGCTTTCTTT
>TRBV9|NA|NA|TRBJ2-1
CASSVIADSYNEQFF
TGTGCCAGCAGCGTAATAGCGGACTCCTACAATGAGCAGTTCTTC
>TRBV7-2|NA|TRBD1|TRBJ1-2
CASSGPQGSYGYTF
TGTGCCAGCAGCGGTCCACAGGGGTCCTATGGCTACACCTTC
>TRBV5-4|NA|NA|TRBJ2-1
CASARGSGRDEQFF
TGTGCCAGCGCCCGCGGTTCGGGTCGGGATGAGCAGTTCTTC
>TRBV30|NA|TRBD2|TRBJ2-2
CAWRRGGSTGELFF
TGTGCCTGGAGACGGGGGGGGTCCACCGGGGAGCTGTTTTTT
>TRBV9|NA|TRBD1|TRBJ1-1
CASSILTGTGGTEAFF
TGTGCCAGCAGCATACTAACCGGGACAGGGGGGACTGAAGCTTTCTTT
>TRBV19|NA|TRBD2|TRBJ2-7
CASSETSGGSYEQYF
TGTGCCAGTAGTGAGACTAGCGGGGGCTCCTACGAGCAGTACTTC
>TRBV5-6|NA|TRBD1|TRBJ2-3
CASSSTGGSWDTQYF
TGTGCCAGCAGCTCCACAGGGGGCAGTTGGGATACGCAGTATTTT
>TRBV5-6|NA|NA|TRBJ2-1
CASSLGLGGVTSYNEQFF
TGTGCCAGCAGCTTGGGTTTGGGGGGAGTCACGTCCTACAATGAGCAGTTCTTC
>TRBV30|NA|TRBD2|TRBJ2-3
CAWRGGGARTDTQYF
TGTGCCTGGAGAGGCGGGGGGGCGAGGACAGATACGCAGTATTTT
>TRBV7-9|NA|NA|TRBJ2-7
CASSFQYEQYF
TGTGCCAGCAGCTTCCAATACGAGCAGTACTTC
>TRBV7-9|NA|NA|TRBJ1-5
CASSPGWDQPQHF
TGTGCCAGCAGCCCCGGGTGGGATCAGCCCCAGCATTTT
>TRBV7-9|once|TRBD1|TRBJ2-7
CASSSGQGLSHEQYF
TGTGCCAGCAGCTCTGGACAGGGCTTATCTCACGAGCAGTACTTC
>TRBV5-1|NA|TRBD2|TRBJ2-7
CASSLGTSGFYEQYF
TGCGCCAGCTCTCTTGGGACTAGTGGATTCTACGAGCAGTACTTC
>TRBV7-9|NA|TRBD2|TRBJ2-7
CASSSGTSSRDEQYF
TGTGCCAGCAGCTCCGGGACTAGCTCTAGAGACGAGCAGTACTTC
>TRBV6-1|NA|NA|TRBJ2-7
CASSERYGSEQYF
TGTGCCAGCAGTGAAAGATACGGTTCCGAGCAGTACTTC
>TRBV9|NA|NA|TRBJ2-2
CASSVRGSNTGELFF
TGTGCCAGCAGCGTACGGGGGTCCAACACCGGGGAGCTGTTTTTT
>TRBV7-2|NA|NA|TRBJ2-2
CASRLAANTGELFF
TGTGCCAGCAGATTGGCGGCAAACACCGGGGAGCTGTTTTTT
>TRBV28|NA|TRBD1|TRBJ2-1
CASSLTGGAGEQFF
TGTGCCAGCAGTTTAACAGGGGGCGCGGGTGAGCAGTTCTTC
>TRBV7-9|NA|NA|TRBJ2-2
CASSLGPTVTINTGELFF
TGTGCCAGCAGCTTAGGGCCGACGGTGACTATTAACACCGGGGAGCTGTTTTTT
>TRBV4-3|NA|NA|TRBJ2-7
CASSQESQGYEQYF
TGCGCCAGCAGCCAAGAGTCTCAGGGTTACGAGCAGTACTTC
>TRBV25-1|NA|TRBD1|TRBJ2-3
CASSLPGQITDTQYF
TGTGCCAGCAGCCTTCCGGGACAGATCACAGATACGCAGTATTTT
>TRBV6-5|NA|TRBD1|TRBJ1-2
CASSYLDRGGYTF
TGTGCCAGCAGTTACTTAGACAGGGGTGGCTACACCTTC
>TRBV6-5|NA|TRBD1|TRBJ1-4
CASSFNPGTGDEKLFF
TGTGCCAGCAGTTTTAACCCCGGGACAGGGGATGAAAAACTGTTTTTT
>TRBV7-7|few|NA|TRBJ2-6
CASAEGDGANVLTF
TGTGCTAGCGCCGAAGGGGATGGGGCCAACGTCCTGACTTTC
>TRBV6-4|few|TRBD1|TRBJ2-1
CASSDTGDTYNEQFF
TGTGCCAGCAGTGACACAGGGGACACCTACAATGAGCAGTTCTTC
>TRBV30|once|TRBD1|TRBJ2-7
CAWSGDSRRSYEQYF
TGTGCCTGGAGTGGGGACAGCCGAAGATCCTACGAGCAGTACTTC
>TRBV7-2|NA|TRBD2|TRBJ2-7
CASSLVGTSGGGSYEQYF
TGTGCCAGCAGCTTAGTGGGGACTAGCGGGGGGGGCTCCTACGAGCAGTACTTC
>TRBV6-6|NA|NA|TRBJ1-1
CASSYGGMNTEAFF
TGTGCCAGCAGTTACGGGGGGATGAACACTGAAGCTTTCTTT
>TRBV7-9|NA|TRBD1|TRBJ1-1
CASSSGDRDTEAFF
TGTGCCAGCAGCTCCGGGGACAGGGATACTGAAGCTTTCTTT
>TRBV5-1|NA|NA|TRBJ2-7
CASSLAQTASVEQYF
TGCGCCAGCAGCTTGGCCCAGACAGCCTCCGTGGAGCAGTACTTC
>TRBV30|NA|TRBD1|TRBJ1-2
CAWGQGTSRGYTF
TGTGCCTGGGGACAGGGGACCTCTAGGGGCTACACCTTC
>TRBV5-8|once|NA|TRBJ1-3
CASSLDGLSGNTIYF
TGTGCCAGCAGCTTGGACGGACTGTCTGGAAACACCATATATTTT
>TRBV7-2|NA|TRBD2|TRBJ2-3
CASRPGLADGTDTQYF
TGTGCCAGCAGGCCGGGACTAGCGGACGGGACAGATACGCAGTATTTT
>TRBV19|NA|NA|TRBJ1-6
CASSRETVDYNSPLHF
TGTGCCAGTAGCCGGGAGACAGTTGACTATAATTCACCCCTCCACTTT
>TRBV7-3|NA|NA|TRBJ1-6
CASSLGSGNSPLHF
TGTGCCAGCAGCTTAGGGAGCGGAAATTCACCCCTCCACTTT
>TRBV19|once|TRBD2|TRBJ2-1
CASSIEPGTSGRFYNEQFF
TGTGCCAGTAGTATAGAGCCCGGGACTAGCGGGAGGTTCTACAATGAGCAGTTCTTC
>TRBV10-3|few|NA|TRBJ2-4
CALSPSTTAKNIQYF
TGTGCCCTATCCCCGTCAACTACCGCCAAAAACATTCAGTACTTC
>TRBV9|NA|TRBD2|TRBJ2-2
CASSLAGGTGELFF
TGTGCCAGCAGCTTAGCGGGGGGAACCGGGGAGCTGTTTTTT
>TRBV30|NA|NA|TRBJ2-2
CAWSQLDTPFGLFF
TGTGCCTGGAGCCAACTGGACACGCCGTTTGGGCTGTTTTTT
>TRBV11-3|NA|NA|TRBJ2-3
CASSLGGLGSGTQYF
TGTGCCAGCAGCTTAGGCGGATTGGGGAGCGGCACGCAGTATTTT
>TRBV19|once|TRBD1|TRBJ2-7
CASRNTGGDEQYF
TGTGCCAGTAGGAATACAGGGGGCGACGAGCAGTACTTC
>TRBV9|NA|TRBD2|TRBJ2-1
CASSTSGGLNEQFF
TGTGCCAGCAGCACTAGCGGGGGACTCAATGAGCAGTTCTTC
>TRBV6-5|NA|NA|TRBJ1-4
CASSPVGGAGEKLFF
TGTGCCAGCAGCCCAGTGGGGGGGGCAGGCGAAAAACTGTTTTTT
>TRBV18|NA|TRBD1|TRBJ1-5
CASSPDPGTVNQPQHF
TGTGCCAGCTCACCAGATCCCGGGACAGTCAATCAGCCCCAGCATTTT
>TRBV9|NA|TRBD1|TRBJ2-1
CASSYSPGQGGEQFF
TGTGCCAGCAGCTATTCTCCGGGACAGGGTGGTGAGCAGTTCTTC
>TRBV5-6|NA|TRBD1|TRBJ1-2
CASRYAGQGASGYTF
TGTGCCAGCCGATACGCCGGACAGGGGGCCTCTGGCTACACCTTC
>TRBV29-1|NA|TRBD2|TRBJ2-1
CSVEIAGGPPAFF
TGCAGCGTTGAAATAGCGGGGGGCCCGCCGGCGTTCTTC
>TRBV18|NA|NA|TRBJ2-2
CASSPDRPYTGELFF
TGTGCCAGCTCACCCGACAGGCCCTACACCGGGGAGCTGTTTTTT
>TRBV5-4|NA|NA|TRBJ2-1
CASSPWAGSSYNEQFF
TGTGCCAGCAGCCCATGGGCGGGGAGCTCCTACAATGAGCAGTTCTTC